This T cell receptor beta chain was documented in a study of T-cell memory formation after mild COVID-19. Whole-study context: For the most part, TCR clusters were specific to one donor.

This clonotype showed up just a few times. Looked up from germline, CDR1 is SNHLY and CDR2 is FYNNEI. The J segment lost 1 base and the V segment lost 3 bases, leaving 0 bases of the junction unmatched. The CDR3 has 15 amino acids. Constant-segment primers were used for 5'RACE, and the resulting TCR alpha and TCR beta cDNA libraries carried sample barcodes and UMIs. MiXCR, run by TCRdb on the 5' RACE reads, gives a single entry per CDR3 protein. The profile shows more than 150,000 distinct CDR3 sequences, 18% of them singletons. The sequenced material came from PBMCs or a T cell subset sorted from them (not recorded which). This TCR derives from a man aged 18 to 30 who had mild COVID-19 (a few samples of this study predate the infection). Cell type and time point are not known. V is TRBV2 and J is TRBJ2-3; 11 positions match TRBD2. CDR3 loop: CASSETSGGTDTQYF. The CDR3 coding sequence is TGTGCCAGCAGTGAGACTAGCGGGGGCACAGATACGCAGTATTTT.